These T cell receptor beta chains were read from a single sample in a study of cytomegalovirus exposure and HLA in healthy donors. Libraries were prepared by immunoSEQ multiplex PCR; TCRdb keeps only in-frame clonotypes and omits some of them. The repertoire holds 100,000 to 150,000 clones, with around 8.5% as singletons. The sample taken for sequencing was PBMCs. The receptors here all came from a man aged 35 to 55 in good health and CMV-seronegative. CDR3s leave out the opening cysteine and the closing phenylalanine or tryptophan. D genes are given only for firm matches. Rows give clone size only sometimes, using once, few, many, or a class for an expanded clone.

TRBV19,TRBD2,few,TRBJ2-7,ASSMGGLSNEQY
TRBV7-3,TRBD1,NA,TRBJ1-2,ASRSGTVTYGYT
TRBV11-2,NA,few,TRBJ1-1,ASSLVLALKQENTEAF
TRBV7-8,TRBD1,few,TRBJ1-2,ASSLDRAGVYGYT
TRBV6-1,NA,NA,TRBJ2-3,ASTPRSPGTDTQY
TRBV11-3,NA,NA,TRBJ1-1,ASSSGGTKNTEAF
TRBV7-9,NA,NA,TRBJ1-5,ASGMGGRGSNQPQH
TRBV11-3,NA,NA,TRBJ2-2,ASSQTGTGELF
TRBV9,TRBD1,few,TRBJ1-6,ASSSGTENSPLH
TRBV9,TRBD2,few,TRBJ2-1,ASSLTSGAPNEQF
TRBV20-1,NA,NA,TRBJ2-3,SVADTQY
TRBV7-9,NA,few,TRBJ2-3,ASSSRWGTTDTQY
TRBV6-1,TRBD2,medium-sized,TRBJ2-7,ASSERTSGGYEQY
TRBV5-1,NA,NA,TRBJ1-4,ASSWDIANNEKLF
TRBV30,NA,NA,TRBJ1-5,AWSPQGNQPQH
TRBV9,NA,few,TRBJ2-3,ASSPGVAGATDTQY
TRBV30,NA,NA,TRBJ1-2,AWSSKGEVWGYT
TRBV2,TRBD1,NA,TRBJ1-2,ASNQGAVVGYT
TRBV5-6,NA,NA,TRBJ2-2,ASSLGELTNGELF
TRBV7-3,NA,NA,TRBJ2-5,ASSSQQGFSETQY
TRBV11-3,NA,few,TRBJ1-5,ASSLDRSGNGSNQPQH
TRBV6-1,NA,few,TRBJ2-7,ASSQTVAEQY
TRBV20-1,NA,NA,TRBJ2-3,SARSDTQY
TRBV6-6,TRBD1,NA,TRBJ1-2,ASSPGQGANYGYT
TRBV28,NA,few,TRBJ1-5,ASSFFSGNQPQH
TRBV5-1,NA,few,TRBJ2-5,ASSLERGVETQY
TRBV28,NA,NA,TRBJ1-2,ASSPPGPESYT
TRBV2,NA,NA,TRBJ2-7,ASSEGRLDEQY
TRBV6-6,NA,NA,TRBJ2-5,ASSRRGGETQY
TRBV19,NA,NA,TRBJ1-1,ASSMEDGDSGAF
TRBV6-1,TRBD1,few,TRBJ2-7,ASSTRQGAYEQY
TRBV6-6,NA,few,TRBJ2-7,ASTQLPSGYYEQY
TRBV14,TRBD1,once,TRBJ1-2,ASSLSQGAAT
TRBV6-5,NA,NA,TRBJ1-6,ASSSPGTGVSPLH
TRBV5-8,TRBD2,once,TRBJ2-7,ASSPRSRGGGYEQY
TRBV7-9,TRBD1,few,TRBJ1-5,ASSPLGQGDNQPQH
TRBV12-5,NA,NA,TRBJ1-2,ASGLGQGYGYT
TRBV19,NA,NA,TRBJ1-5,ASSTGRGRQPQH
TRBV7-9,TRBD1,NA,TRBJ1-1,ASSWDRGPTEAF
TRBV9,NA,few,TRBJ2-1,ASSAFDNEQF
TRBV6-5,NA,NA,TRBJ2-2,ASSYSQGNTGELF
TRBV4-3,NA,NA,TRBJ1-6,ASSQEDPGSSYNSPLH
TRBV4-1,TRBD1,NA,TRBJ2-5,ASSQGGQGETQY
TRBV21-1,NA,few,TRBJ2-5,ASSKFARGAEETQY
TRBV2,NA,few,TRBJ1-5,ASGPQGSNQPQH
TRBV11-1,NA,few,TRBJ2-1,ASSLRGQLNYNEQF
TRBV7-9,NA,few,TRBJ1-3,ASSLILRTASLNTIY
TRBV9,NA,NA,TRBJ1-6,ASSTGQSNSPLH
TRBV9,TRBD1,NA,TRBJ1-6,ASSLTGVGNSPLH
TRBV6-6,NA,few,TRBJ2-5,ASSYSTGEQETQY
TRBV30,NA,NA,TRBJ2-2,AWSVAYGVNTGELF
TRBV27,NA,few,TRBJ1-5,ASSLAGGNQPQH